These 13 T cell receptor beta chains originate from one sample sequenced in a study of blood T cell repertoires in COVID-19. The protocol was immunoSEQ multiplex PCR, while the TCRdb copy is restricted to in-frame clones and leaves out a portion. The sample contains 95,000 to 110,000 clones, roughly nine tenths of which appear only once. The sequenced sample consisted of peripheral blood. Receptors were obtained from a human donor in a cohort sampled during active COVID-19.

The chain uses TRBV5-1 and TRBJ2-3, with TRBD1 matching 7 bases. V shed 3 bases, J shed 6 bases, and the junction held 16 bases outside the gene matches. In germline, CDR1 is SGHRS, CDR2 YFSETQ. The CDR3 has 17 residues. CDR3 DNA sequence: TGCGCCAGCAGCTATGATGAAATGAGTCAGGGGGAGGATACGCAGTATTTT. It translates to CASSYDEMSQGEDTQYF.

This chain uses TRBV5-1 with TRBJ1-3; 11 bases match TRBD1. The CDR3 runs to 16 residues. V was clipped by 4 bases and J by 4 bases; unmatched bases: 7. The germline V gene encodes CDR1 SGHRS and CDR2 YFSETQ. The CDR3 protein is CASSTGQGASGNTIYF. The CDR3 region has the DNA TGCGCCAGCAGCACCGGACAGGGGGCATCGGGAAACACCATATATTTT.

V gene TRBV5-4 combines with J gene TRBJ2-5, with a tentative D call TRBD2 (5 bases). V was trimmed by 0 bases and J by 5 bases, leaving 11 bases between them. Germline lookup yields CDR1 SGHNT and CDR2 YYREEE (reference sequence). There are 14 residues in the CDR3. CDR3 nucleotide sequence: TGTGCCAGCAGCTTGGTATCCGGGGATGAGACCCAGTACTTC. As protein: CASSLVSGDETQYF.

The V and J genes are TRBV29-1 and TRBJ1-2; the match to TRBD1 covers 7 bases. Germline CDR1 and CDR2: SQVTM and ANQGSEA. The CDR3 is 14 amino acids. Trimming at V came to 5 bases and at J to 4 bases, leaving 10 bases not matched to a gene. CDR3 amino acids: CSVSRQGTLYGYTF. CDR3 DNA: TGCAGCGTTAGCCGACAGGGAACCCTCTATGGCTACACCTTC. Full variable domain (rest looked up from reference TRBV29-1 and TRBJ1-2): SAVISQKPSRDICQRGTSLTIQCQVDSQVTMMFWYRQQPGQSLTLIATANQGSEATYESGFVIDKFPISRPNLTFSTLTVSNMSPEDSSIYLCSVSRQGTLYGYTFGSGTRLTVV.

The rearrangement joins TRBV28 to TRBJ2-1; no firm D call. Per the germline V gene, CDR1 is MDHEN and CDR2 is SYDVKM. V was clipped by 3 bases and J by 6 bases, with 15 bases between them. The length of the CDR3 is 15 residues. This CDR3 is CASSLGQINPNEQFF. DNA for the CDR3: TGTGCCAGCAGTTTGGGCCAGATCAACCCCAATGAGCAGTTCTTC.

The gene calls are TRBV25-1 and TRBJ2-1; D is undetermined. Between the trimmed V and J ends, which lost 2 bases and 8 bases, there was a span of 7 bases. Germline CDR1 MGHDK, CDR2 SYGVNS. The CDR3 sequence is 12 residues long. The CDR3 bases are TGTGCCAGCAGTGAAATAGTGGATGAGCAGTTCTTC. Encoded protein: CASSEIVDEQFF.

This CDR3 is CASVPDGASTDTQYF. The CDR3 DNA reads as TGTGCCAGCGTTCCCGACGGAGCCAGCACAGATACGCAGTATTTT. The V and J genes are TRBV2 and TRBJ2-3, with D hard to call. Germline V gives CDR1 SNHLY, CDR2 FYNNEI. The CDR3 has 15 residues. Trimming removed 8 bases at V and 0 bases at J, with 15 bases between.

This rearrangement joins TRBV9 to TRBJ2-1; no clear D. Trimming shortened V by 0 bases and J by 4 bases, and 5 bases separated the two germline ends. Per germline, CDR1 SGDLS and CDR2 YYNGEE. The CDR3 is made up of 13 amino acids. This chain's CDR3 is CASSVDSYNEQFF. CDR3 DNA sequence: TGTGCCAGCAGCGTAGACAGTTACAATGAGCAGTTCTTC.

The rearrangement links TRBV5-1 to TRBJ2-3, with 11 bases matching TRBD2. The germline gives CDR1 SGHRS, CDR2 YFSETQ. The ends lost 4 bases at V and 5 bases at J; junction bases unmatched: 12. The CDR3 loop spans 17 amino acids. CDR3 loop: CASSQGTLAGEGDTQYF. The CDR3 bases are TGCGCCAGCAGCCAGGGGACACTAGCGGGGGAGGGAGATACGCAGTATTTT. The variable domain in full, with the rest retrieved from reference TRBV5-1 and TRBJ2-3, is KAGVTQTPRYLIKTRGQQVTLSCSPISGHRSVSWYQQTPGQGLQFLFEYFSETQRNKGNFPGRFSGRQFSNSRSEMNVSTLELGDSALYLCASSQGTLAGEGDTQYFGPGTRLTVL.

The chain carries TRBV5-4 and TRBJ2-1, with D possibly being TRBD2 (6 bases). This CDR3 comprises 14 residues. The germline V gene has CDR1 SGHNT and CDR2 YYREEE (reference sequence). V lost 4 bases, J lost 5 bases, and 13 bases lay in between. CDR3 amino acids: CASSRRDGDNEQFF. The CDR3 bases are TGTGCCAGCAGCAGGAGGGACGGGGACAATGAGCAGTTCTTC.

The chain links TRBV7-3 to TRBJ2-1, with TRBD2 matching over 7 bases. Germline-derived CDR1 and CDR2 are SGHTA and FQGTGA. Losses at the gene ends were 6 bases for V and 0 bases for J; bases not matched to a gene: 2. The CDR3 sequence is 14 residues long. The DNA for the CDR3 is TGTGCCAGCAGACCTAGCGGCTCCTACAATGAGCAGTTCTTC. It codes for CASRPSGSYNEQFF.

This clone appeared a few times. The V gene is TRBV4-1, the J gene TRBJ1-2; 8 nucleotides match TRBD1. The CDR3 has 16 amino acids. CDR1 MGHRA and CDR2 YSYEKL come from the germline V gene. Trimming took 5 bases from V and 2 from J; bases not matched to a gene: 10. CDR3 protein: CASSEDRDKSNYGYTF. CDR3 DNA sequence: TGCGCCAGCAGCGAGGACAGGGACAAATCCAACTATGGCTACACCTTC.

This rearrangement joins TRBV7-2 to TRBJ2-1; 7 positions agree with TRBD2. CDR3 length: 16 amino acids. The trim removed 2 bases at V and 6 bases at J, leaving 10 bases unmatched. Germline V CDR1 and CDR2: SGHTA, FQGNSA. In nucleotides, the CDR3 is TGTGCCAGCAGCTTATATGGGAGGGCGGTCTCCAATGAGCAGTTCTTC. It translates to CASSLYGRAVSNEQFF.